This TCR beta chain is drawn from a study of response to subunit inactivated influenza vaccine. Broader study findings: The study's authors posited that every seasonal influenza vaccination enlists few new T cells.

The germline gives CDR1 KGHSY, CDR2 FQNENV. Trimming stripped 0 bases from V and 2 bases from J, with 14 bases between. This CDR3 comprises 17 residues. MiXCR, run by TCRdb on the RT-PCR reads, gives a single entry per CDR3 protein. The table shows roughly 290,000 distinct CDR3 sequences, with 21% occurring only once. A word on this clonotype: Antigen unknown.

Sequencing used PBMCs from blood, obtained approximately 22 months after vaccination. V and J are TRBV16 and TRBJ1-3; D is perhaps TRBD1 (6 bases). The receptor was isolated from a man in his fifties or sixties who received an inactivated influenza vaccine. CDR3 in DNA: TGTGCCAGCAGCCAATCCCCGGCCCAGGGGACTGGAAACACCATATATTTT. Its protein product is CASSQSPAQGTGNTIYF.